A single sample is the source of the 5 T cell receptor beta chains below, sequenced in a study of OX40 agonist ivuxolimab in advanced cancers. The repertoire was sequenced with immunoSEQ multiplex PCR; TCRdb's copy has only in-frame clones and lacks some. The repertoire holds roughly 92,000 clones, with approximately 80% as singletons. The starting material was CD4+ or CD8+ T cells sorted from blood, obtained in a trial of the OX40 agonist ivuxolimab. The receptors here all came from an adult with an advanced solid tumor such as melanoma, head and neck, liver or kidney cancer.

The V gene is TRBV12-1, the J gene TRBJ2-7; the table's D call of TRBD2 was not tested on the DNA. TRBV12-1 is an annotated pseudogene. This CDR3 is built from 15 residues. CDR3 sequence (DNA): TGTGCCAGAGGGTTAGCGGGAGGCCCACTGTACGAGCAGTACTTC. Its translation: CARGLAGGPLYEQYF.

This clone appeared once. The chain is built from TRBV11-2 and TRBJ1-2; 9 nucleotides agree with TRBD1. Germline CDR1 and CDR2: SGHAT and FQNNGV. This CDR3 contains 15 residues. With 5 bases clipped from V and 8 bases from J, the junction kept 12 bases outside the gene matches. The CDR3 region has the DNA TGTGCCAGCAGCCCTACAGGGGGCGTAAGTGGCGGCTACACCTTC. Its protein product is CASSPTGGVSGGYTF.

The table lists this clone with a count of one. The sample holds other DNA sequences that translate to the same CDR3. This rearrangement joins TRBV7-9 to TRBJ1-5, with 7 nucleotides matching TRBD1. Trimming at V came to 1 base and at J to 3 bases, leaving 3 bases not matched to a gene. This CDR3 region has 15 residues. The V gene's germline CDR1 is SEHNR and CDR2 FQNEAQ (reference sequence). CDR3 DNA sequence: TGTGCCAGCAGCTTAGGACAGGGCTACAATCAGCCCCAGCATTTT. Translating gives CASSLGQGYNQPQHF. Full variable domain (missing parts from reference TRBV7-9 and TRBJ1-5): DTGVSQNPRHKITKRGQNVTFRCDPISEHNRLYWYRQTLGQGPEFLTYFQNEAQLEKSRLLSDRFSAERPKGSFSTLEIQRTEQGDSAMYLCASSLGQGYNQPQHFGDGTRLSIL.

The V call is TRBV6-5, the J call TRBJ2-7; D gene unclear. Per the germline V gene, CDR1 is MNHEY and CDR2 is SVGAGI. The CDR3 length is 13 residues. V was pared by 5 bases and J by 0 bases, with 8 bases between. This CDR3 reads CASSEVYSYEQYF. CDR3 nucleotide sequence: TGTGCCAGCAGTGAAGTATACTCCTACGAGCAGTACTTC.

The chain carries TRBV11-2 and TRBJ2-7; 9 nucleotides match TRBD2. V lost 5 bases to trimming and J lost 3 bases; unmatched junction nucleotides: 5. CDR1 and CDR2 (germline): SGHAT, FQNNGV. The CDR3 totals 14 residues. This CDR3 is CASSLSGSVYEQYF. The CDR3 DNA sequence: TGTGCCAGCAGCCTTAGCGGGAGTGTCTACGAGCAGTACTTC. The full variable domain, in which reference TRBV11-2 and TRBJ2-7 provide the parts outside the CDR3, is EAGVAQSPRYKIIEKRQSVAFWCNPISGHATLYWYQQILGQGPKLLIQFQNNGVVDDSQLPKDRFSAERLKGVDSTLKIQPAKLEDSAVYLCASSLSGSVYEQYFGPGTRLTVT.